These T cell receptor beta chains were read from a single sample in a study of identical twins. TCRdb independently ran MiXCR on the 5' RACE reads; one entry per CDR3 protein. The data hold some 560,000 distinct CDR3 sequences, with 9.6% observed a single time. These data also featured in a second study, about yellow fever vaccine responses in identical twins.

Sequenced: PBMCs. These receptor sequences come from a woman between 18 and 29 years old in good health. Both conserved end residues are part of each CDR3. The order of the fields is clone size, V gene, J gene, D gene, CDR3 DNA, CDR3 protein. The D gene is left open where the match is weak. Only some rows state a clone size, as once, few, many or a class for expanded clones.

>few|TRBV7-2|TRBJ1-2|TRBD1
TGTGCCAGCAGCTTCCAGGGGGCTTGGGGCTACACCTTC
CASSFQGAWGYTF
>.|TRBV11-3|TRBJ1-4|.
TGTGCCAGCAGCGAGCGTCCAGCGGGGGAAAAACTGTTTTTT
CASSERPAGEKLFF
>.|TRBV20-1|TRBJ2-2|TRBD2
TGCAGTGCCCCCCCAGCGGGATCCACCGGGGAGCTGGTTTTT
CSAPPAGSTGELVF
>many|TRBV5-1|TRBJ2-1|.
TGCGCCAGCAGCCCTATAAGGCCTAGCTCCTACAATGAGCAGTTCTTC
CASSPIRPSSYNEQFF
>many|TRBV12-3/TRBV12-4|TRBJ2-7|.
TGTGCCAGCAGTTTTTTGTTTTCGGGGGAGCAGTACTTC
CASSFLFSGEQYF
>many|TRBV5-5|TRBJ2-2|.
TGTGCCAGCAGCTTGGTGCTAGGGTACACCGGGGAGCTGTTTTTT
CASSLVLGYTGELFF
>few|TRBV11-2|TRBJ2-4|TRBD2
TGTGCCAGCAGCTTAGTCTCCCCTCGGGGGGGCCTTCCCAAAAACATTCAGTACTTC
CASSLVSPRGGLPKNIQYF
>few|TRBV29-1|TRBJ2-7|TRBD2
TGCAGTGTGGCCGGTGGCGGGGGTTCCTACGAGCAGTACTTC
CSVAGGGGSYEQYF
>medium-sized|TRBV5-1|TRBJ2-3|.
TGCGCCAGCAGCTTGTTTTGGAGAACAGATACGCAGTATTTT
CASSLFWRTDTQYF
>.|TRBV20-1|TRBJ2-5|.
TGCAGTGCTGAATGGTACCAAGAGACCCAGTACTTC
CSAEWYQETQYF
>many|TRBV7-2|TRBJ2-3|TRBD2
TGTGCCAGCAGCTTAAATCTCGGGAGGGCTGCTACGCAGTATTTT
CASSLNLGRAATQYF
>.|TRBV12-3/TRBV12-4|TRBJ2-2|TRBD2
TGTGCCAGCAGATTAGCGGGAGCAGGTACCGGGGAGCTGTTTTTT
CASRLAGAGTGELFF
>.|TRBV7-2|TRBJ2-1|.
TGTGCCAGCAGCTTAAGACCCGACTACCGAGAATACAATGAGCAGTTCTTC
CASSLRPDYREYNEQFF
>.|TRBV20-1|TRBJ2-2|TRBD2
TGCAGTGCTAGAGGGACTAGCGGGAAGAACACCGGGGAGCTGTTTTTT
CSARGTSGKNTGELFF
>.|TRBV6-2/TRBV6-3|TRBJ2-6|.
TGTGCCAGCACCTACTTGGAGGCTGGGGCCAACGTCCTGACTTTC
CASTYLEAGANVLTF
>.|TRBV20-1|TRBJ2-1|.
TGCAGTGCTAGAGATCCCGGGAGAGTCGACAATGAGCAGTTCTTC
CSARDPGRVDNEQFF
>many|TRBV29-1|TRBJ2-3|.
TGCAGCGTTGAAGATAACACAGATACGCAGTATTTT
CSVEDNTDTQYF
>.|TRBV7-7|TRBJ2-1|.
TGTGCTAGCAGCCCCTTGGCGCGGGGAGCCTACAATGAGCAGTTCTTC
CASSPLARGAYNEQFF
>few|TRBV20-1|TRBJ2-1|TRBD1
TGCAGTGCTAACCGGGACAGATCCTACAATGAGCAGTTCTTC
CSANRDRSYNEQFF
>few|TRBV5-1|TRBJ2-4|.
TGCGCCAGCAGTAGTCAAGGTGTCGCCAAAAACATTCAGTACTTC
CASSSQGVAKNIQYF
>.|TRBV5-1|TRBJ2-6|.
TGCGCCAGCAGCTCGGGGTCGGAATTCCTCTCTGGGGCCAACGTCCTGACTTTC
CASSSGSEFLSGANVLTF
>many|TRBV2|TRBJ2-2|.
TGTGCCAGCAGTGAAGACGAGGAGCTGTTTTTT
CASSEDEELFF
>.|TRBV6-1|TRBJ1-5|TRBD1
TGTGCCAGCAGTCCCGCCGGGACAGGGGGCGTTCAGCCCCAGCATTTT
CASSPAGTGGVQPQHF
>few|TRBV5-1|TRBJ1-2|.
TGCGCCAGCAGCTTGTTTATCAGGCCGAGCATCCATGGCTACACCTTC
CASSLFIRPSIHGYTF
>.|TRBV7-9|TRBJ2-3|TRBD1
TGTGCCAGCAGCTCCCTTCGACAGGGGATACTCACAGATACGCAGTATTTT
CASSSLRQGILTDTQYF
>few|TRBV9|TRBJ2-5|TRBD2
TGTGCCAGCAGCGTAGGATCACTAGCGGGAGCTTACCAAGAGACCCAGTACTTC
CASSVGSLAGAYQETQYF
>few|TRBV28|TRBJ2-3|TRBD2
TGTGCCAGCAGTACAGCGCGGGAGGCCCTTGGGGATACGCAGTATTTT
CASSTAREALGDTQYF
>.|TRBV7-9|TRBJ2-1|TRBD1
TGTGCCAGCAGCTTGGACAGGGGGCGCCTCAATGAGCAGTTCTTC
CASSLDRGRLNEQFF
>many|TRBV20-1|TRBJ2-1|.
TGCAGTGCTAGGGGTCTGATCTACAATGAGCAGTTCTTC
CSARGLIYNEQFF
>few|TRBV25-1|TRBJ1-1|TRBD1
TGTGCCACCGCAGACAGGGTAGGGACTGAAGCTTTCTTT
CATADRVGTEAFF
>.|TRBV20-1|TRBJ2-2|TRBD2
TGCAGTGCTCCAGGTTCGGGCGGGAGGGCCTTCACCGGGGAGCTGTTTTTT
CSAPGSGGRAFTGELFF
>few|TRBV6-2/TRBV6-3|TRBJ1-1|.
TGTGCCAGCAGTCCAGACTGGGTCATGAACACTGAAGCTTTCTTT
CASSPDWVMNTEAFF
>many|TRBV12-3/TRBV12-4|TRBJ2-1|TRBD2
TGTGCCAGCAGGGCAAGACTAGCGGGGAACAATGAGCAGTTCTTC
CASRARLAGNNEQFF
>many|TRBV20-1|TRBJ2-7|TRBD1
TGCAGTATATATCGATCCGGGACAGGAATGTACGAGCAGTACTTC
CSIYRSGTGMYEQYF
>.|TRBV19|TRBJ2-2|.
TGTGCCAGTAGTTTCAAGAGAGGGTACACCGGGGAGCTGTTTTTT
CASSFKRGYTGELFF
>many|TRBV4-2|TRBJ2-7|.
TGTGCCAGCAGCCTACGTGCCCACGAGCAGTACTTC
CASSLRAHEQYF
>few|TRBV11-2|TRBJ2-3|.
TGTGCCAGCAGTCAGGGGGCGGGAGCAGATACGCAGTATTTT
CASSQGAGADTQYF
>many|TRBV10-2|TRBJ2-3|.
TGCGCCAGCAGTGAGTCGCGTGGCGGTACGCAGTATTTT
CASSESRGGTQYF
>few|TRBV10-1|TRBJ2-1|.
TGCGCCAGCAGTGAGGCGGCCTACAATGAGCAGTTCTTC
CASSEAAYNEQFF
>many|TRBV5-1|TRBJ2-7|.
TGCGCCAGCAGCTTGGTAGGGGCCGGAGCTTTCGACGAGCAGTACTTC
CASSLVGAGAFDEQYF
>.|TRBV4-3|TRBJ2-6|TRBD1
TGCGCCAGCAGCCAAGCGGGGACAGGGGGACCTGGGGCCAACGTCCTGACTTTC
CASSQAGTGGPGANVLTF
>few|TRBV11-2|TRBJ2-1|.
TGTGCCAGCAGCTTAGAGGCCGTGGGACTTTCCGGCAATGAGCAGTTCTTC
CASSLEAVGLSGNEQFF
>many|TRBV5-6|TRBJ2-2|.
TGTGCCAGCAGATCATCCGGGACAACGAACACCGGGGAGCTGTTTTTT
CASRSSGTTNTGELFF
>.|TRBV12-3/TRBV12-4|TRBJ1-2|TRBD1
TGTGCCAGCAGTTTAGGGCCTGGGACAGGGGAACCCCCTAACTATGGCTACACCTTC
CASSLGPGTGEPPNYGYTF
>many|TRBV11-2|TRBJ2-7|TRBD2
TGTGCCAGCCGCCGACTAGCGGGAGGGCCGGCCTACGAGCAGTACTTC
CASRRLAGGPAYEQYF
>.|TRBV5-8|TRBJ1-6|.
TGTGCCAGCAGCTTGTCCGGGGTAGGCAATTCACCCCTCCACTTT
CASSLSGVGNSPLHF
>many|TRBV20-1|TRBJ2-1|.
TGCAGTGCTAGAGGGGCCTCGCGGTTCTTC
CSARGASRFF
>.|TRBV20-1|TRBJ2-5|.
TGCAGTGCTAGTATGAGTTTCGGGGAGACCCAGTACTTC
CSASMSFGETQYF
>.|TRBV15|TRBJ2-1|.
TGTGCCACCAGCAGACCTTTGGGGGGTTGGGGGGATGAGCAGTTCTTC
CATSRPLGGWGDEQFF
>few|TRBV15|TRBJ2-7|.
TGTGCCACCAGCATCCGACCTAGGGACGAGCAGTACTTC
CATSIRPRDEQYF